This T cell receptor (beta chain) was captured in a study of T cell responses to AZD1222 COVID-19 vaccine. Study-wide results and limits: In a largely white British group with more females than males, clonal diversity was possibly underestimated. Sampling captured repertoires only after the peak T cell response. Two doses of AZD1222 preceded a rise in Spike-specific TCR breadth and depth. Only 5 or 6 people who got AZD1222 tested seropositive at baseline.

Here immunoSEQ multiplex PCR was the method, and the copy in TCRdb shows in-frame clones only, minus some. Of some 150,000 clones in the sample, about nine tenths were seen once. The CDR3 spans 13 residues. V was pared by 5 bases and J by 4 bases, with 8 bases between. CDR1 and CDR2 (germline): MNHEY, SMNVEV (reference sequence). This clone was picked up one time. The target antigen is unknown. The rearrangement joins TRBV27 to TRBJ1-4; D call uncertain. The sequenced sample was peripheral blood, obtained on day 0 of AZD1222 vaccination. This sequence originates from an adult in good health. The CDR3 spells CASSPQNNEKLFF. CDR3 sequence (DNA): TGTGCCAGCAGTCCCCAGAATAATGAAAAACTGTTTTTT.